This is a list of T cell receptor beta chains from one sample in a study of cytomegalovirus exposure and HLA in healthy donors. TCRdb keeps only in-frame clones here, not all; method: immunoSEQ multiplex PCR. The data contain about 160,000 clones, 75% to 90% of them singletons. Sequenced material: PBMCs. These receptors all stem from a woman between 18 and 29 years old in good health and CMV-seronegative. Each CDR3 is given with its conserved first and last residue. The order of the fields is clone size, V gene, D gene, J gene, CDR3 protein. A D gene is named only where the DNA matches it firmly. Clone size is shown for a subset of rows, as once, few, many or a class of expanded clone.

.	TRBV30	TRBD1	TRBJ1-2	CAWSPRQGAQGYTF
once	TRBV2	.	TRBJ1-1	CASIGAPNTEAFF
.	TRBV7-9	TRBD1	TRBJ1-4	CASSFGDRTNEKLFF
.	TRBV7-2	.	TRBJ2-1	CASSSPSSYNEQFF
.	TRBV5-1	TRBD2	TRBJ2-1	CASSPSGIYNEQFF
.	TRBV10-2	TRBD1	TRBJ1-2	CASSESTNRGGYGYTF
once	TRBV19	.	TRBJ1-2	CASSIDPEEYGYTF
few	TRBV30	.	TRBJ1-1	CAWSVGDTEAFF
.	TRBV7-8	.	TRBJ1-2	CASSLRSATGHPVLSF
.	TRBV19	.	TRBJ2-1	CASTRREINEQFF
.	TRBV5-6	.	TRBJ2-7	CASSPRDEQYF
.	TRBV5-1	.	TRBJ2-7	CASSATGHTSYEQYF
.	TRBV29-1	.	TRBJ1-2	CSVDKGPTSFWGYTF
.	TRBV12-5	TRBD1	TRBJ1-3	CASGLSLRGQFSGNTIYF
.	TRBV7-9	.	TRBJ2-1	CASSLAGRGNEQFF
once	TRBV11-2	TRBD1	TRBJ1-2	CASSLIYRGLNYGYTF
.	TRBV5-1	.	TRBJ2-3	CASSLGVHNADTQYF
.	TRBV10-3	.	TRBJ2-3	CAISVGGSSTDTQYF
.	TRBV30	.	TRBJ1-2	CAWTRGREYGYTF
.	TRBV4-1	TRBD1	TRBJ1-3	CASSVTGTGEEGNTIYF
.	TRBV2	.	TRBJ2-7	CASLSEAPGSYEQYF
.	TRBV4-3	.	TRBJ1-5	CASSQEDNQPQHF